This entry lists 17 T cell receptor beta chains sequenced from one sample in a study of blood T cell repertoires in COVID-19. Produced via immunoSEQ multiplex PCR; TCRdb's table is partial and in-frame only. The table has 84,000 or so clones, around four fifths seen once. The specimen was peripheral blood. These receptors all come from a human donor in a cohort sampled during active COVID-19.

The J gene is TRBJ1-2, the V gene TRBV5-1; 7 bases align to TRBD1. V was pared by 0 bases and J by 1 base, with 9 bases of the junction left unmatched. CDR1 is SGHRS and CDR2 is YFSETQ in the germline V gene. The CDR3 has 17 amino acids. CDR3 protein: CASSLGDSGSFNYGYTF. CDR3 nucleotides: TGCGCCAGCAGCTTGGGGGACAGTGGATCCTTTAACTATGGCTACACCTTC. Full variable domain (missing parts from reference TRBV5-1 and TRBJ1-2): KAGVTQTPRYLIKTRGQQVTLSCSPISGHRSVSWYQQTPGQGLQFLFEYFSETQRNKGNFPGRFSGRQFSNSRSEMNVSTLELGDSALYLCASSLGDSGSFNYGYTFGSGTRLTVV.

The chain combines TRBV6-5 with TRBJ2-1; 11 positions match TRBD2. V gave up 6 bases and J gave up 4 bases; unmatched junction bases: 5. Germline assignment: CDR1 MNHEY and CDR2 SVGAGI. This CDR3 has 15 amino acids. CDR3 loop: CASRGSGGGYNEQFF. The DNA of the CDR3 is TGTGCCAGCAGAGGTAGCGGGGGGGGTTACAATGAGCAGTTCTTC.

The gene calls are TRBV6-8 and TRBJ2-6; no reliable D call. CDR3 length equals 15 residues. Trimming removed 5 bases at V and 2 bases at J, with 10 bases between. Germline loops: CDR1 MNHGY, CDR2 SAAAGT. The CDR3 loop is CASSLAEPGANVLTF. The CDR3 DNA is TGTGCCAGCAGTCTGGCGGAGCCTGGGGCCAACGTCCTGACTTTC.

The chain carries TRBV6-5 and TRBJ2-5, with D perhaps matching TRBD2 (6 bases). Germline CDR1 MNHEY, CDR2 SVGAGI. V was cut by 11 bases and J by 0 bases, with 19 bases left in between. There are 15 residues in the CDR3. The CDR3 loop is CAGRSRDWYQETQYF. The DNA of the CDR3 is TGTGCCGGACGCTCCCGGGACTGGTACCAAGAGACCCAGTACTTC.

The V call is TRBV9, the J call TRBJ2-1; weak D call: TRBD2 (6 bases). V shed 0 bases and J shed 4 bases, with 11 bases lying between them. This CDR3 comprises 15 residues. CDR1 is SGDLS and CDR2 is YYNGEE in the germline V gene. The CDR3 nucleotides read TGTGCCAGCAGCGTAGCGGGGGACCCTTACAATGAGCAGTTCTTC. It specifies CASSVAGDPYNEQFF.

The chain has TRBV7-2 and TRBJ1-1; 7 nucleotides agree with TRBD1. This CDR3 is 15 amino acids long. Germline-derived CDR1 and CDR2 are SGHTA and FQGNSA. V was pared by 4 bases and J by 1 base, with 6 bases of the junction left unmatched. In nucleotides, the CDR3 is TGTGCCAGCAGCTCTGAGGGGGCCCCGAACACTGAAGCTTTCTTT. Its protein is CASSSEGAPNTEAFF.

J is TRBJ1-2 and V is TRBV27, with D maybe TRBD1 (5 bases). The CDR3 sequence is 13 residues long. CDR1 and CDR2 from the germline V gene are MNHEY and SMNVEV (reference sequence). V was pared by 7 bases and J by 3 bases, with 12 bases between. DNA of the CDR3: TGTGCCAGCATAGGCAGGGCGGACTATGGCTACACCTTC. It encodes CASIGRADYGYTF.

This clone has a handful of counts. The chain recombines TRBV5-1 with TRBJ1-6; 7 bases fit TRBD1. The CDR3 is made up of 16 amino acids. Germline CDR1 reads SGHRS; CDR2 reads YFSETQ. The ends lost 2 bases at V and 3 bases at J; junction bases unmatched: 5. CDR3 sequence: CASSFDRVGYNSPLHF. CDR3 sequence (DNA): TGCGCCAGCAGCTTCGACAGGGTTGGCTATAATTCACCCCTCCACTTT.

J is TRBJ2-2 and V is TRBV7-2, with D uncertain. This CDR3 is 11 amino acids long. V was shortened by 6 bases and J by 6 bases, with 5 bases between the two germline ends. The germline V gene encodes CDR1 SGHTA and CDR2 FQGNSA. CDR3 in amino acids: CASSYPGELFF. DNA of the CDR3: TGTGCCAGCAGTTATCCCGGGGAGCTGTTTTTT.

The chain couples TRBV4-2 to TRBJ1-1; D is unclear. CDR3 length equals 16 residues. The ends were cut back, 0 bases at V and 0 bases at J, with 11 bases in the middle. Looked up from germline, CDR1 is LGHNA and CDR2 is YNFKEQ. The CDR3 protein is CASSQERAVLNTEAFF. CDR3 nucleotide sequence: TGTGCCAGCAGCCAAGAGCGGGCGGTCCTGAACACTGAAGCTTTCTTT.

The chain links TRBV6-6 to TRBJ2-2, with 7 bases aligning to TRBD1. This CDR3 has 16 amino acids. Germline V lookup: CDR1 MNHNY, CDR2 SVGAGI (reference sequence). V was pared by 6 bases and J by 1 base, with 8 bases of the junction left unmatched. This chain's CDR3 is CASSPHGQENTGELFF. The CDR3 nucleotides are TGTGCCAGCAGCCCACATGGACAGGAGAACACCGGGGAGCTGTTTTTT.

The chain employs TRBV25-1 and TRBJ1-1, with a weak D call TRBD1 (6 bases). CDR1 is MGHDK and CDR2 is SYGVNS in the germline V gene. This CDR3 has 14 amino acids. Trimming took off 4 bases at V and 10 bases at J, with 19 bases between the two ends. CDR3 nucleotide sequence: TGTGCCAGCAGTGCCGGCGGGGGGGCAGTCGGAGCTTTCTTT. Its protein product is CASSAGGGAVGAFF. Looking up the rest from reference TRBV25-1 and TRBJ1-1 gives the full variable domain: EADIYQTPRYLVIGTGKKITLECSQTMGHDKMYWYQQDPGMELHLIHYSYGVNSTEKGDLSSESTVSRIRTEHFPLTLESARPSHTSQYLCASSAGGGAVGAFFGQGTRLTVV.

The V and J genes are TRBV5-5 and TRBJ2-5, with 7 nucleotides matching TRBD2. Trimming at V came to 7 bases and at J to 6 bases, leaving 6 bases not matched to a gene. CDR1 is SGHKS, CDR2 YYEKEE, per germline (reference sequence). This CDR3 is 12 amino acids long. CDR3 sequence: CASLREEKTQYF. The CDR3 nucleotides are TGTGCCAGCCTCCGGGAGGAAAAGACCCAGTACTTC.

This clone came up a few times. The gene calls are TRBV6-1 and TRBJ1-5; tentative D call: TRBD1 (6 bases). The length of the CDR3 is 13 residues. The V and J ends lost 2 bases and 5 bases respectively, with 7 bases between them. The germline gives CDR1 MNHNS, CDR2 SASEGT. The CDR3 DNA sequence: TGTGCCAGCAGTGAAACAGGGTATCAGCCCCAGCATTTT. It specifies CASSETGYQPQHF.

CDR3 amino acids: CASSPGTGVDYGYTF. Written as DNA, the CDR3 is TGTGCCAGCTCACCGGGGACAGGGGTTGACTATGGCTACACCTTC. The chain recombines TRBV18 with TRBJ1-2; 10 bases are a match to TRBD1. V shed 3 bases and J 3 bases; nucleotides not matched to a gene: 4. The CDR3 length is 15 residues. From germline, CDR1 is KGHSH and CDR2 LQKENI.

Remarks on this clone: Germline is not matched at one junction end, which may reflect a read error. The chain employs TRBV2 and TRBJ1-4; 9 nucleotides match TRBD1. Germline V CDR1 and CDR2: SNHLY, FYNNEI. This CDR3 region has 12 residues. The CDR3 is CASRDRGERLFF. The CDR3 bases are TGTGCCAGCAGGGACAGGGGAGAAAGACTGTTTTTT.

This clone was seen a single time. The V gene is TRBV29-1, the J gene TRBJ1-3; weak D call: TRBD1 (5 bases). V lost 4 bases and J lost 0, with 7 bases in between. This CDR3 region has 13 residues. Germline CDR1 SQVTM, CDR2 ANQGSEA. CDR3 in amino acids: CSVVTDSGNTIYF. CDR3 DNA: TGCAGCGTTGTGACAGACTCTGGAAACACCATATATTTT.